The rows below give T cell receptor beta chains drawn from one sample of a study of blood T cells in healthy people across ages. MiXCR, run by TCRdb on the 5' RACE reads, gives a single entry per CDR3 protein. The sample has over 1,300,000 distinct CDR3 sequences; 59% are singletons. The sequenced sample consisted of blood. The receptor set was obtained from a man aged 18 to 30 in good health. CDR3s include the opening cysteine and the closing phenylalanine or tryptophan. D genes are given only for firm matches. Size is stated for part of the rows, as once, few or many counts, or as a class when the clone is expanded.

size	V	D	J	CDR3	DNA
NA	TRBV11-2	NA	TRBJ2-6	CASSLTGYGANVLTF	TGTGCCAGCAGCTTAACAGGGTATGGGGCCAACGTCCTGACTTTC
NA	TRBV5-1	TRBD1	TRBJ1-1	CASSTGQGARDTEAFF	TGCGCCAGCAGCACGGGACAGGGGGCCAGGGACACTGAAGCTTTCTTT
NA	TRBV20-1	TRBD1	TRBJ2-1	CSARPKGGRGFYNEQFF	TGCAGTGCTAGACCTAAGGGTGGCAGGGGGTTTTACAATGAGCAGTTCTTC
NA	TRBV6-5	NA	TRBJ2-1	CASSRDGEQFF	TGTGCCAGCAGCCGGGATGGCGAGCAGTTCTTC
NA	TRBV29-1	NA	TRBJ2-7	CSGGGSEQYF	TGCAGCGGAGGGGGGAGCGAGCAGTACTTC
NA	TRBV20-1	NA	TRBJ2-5	CSVDRVSQETQYF	TGCAGTGTGGATCGGGTATCGCAAGAGACCCAGTACTTC
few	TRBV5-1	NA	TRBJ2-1	CASSPGPFTYNEQFF	TGCGCCAGCAGCCCTGGACCTTTTACCTACAATGAGCAGTTCTTC
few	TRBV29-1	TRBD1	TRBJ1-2	CSVEDLWDRGREGTF	TGCAGCGTTGAAGATCTCTGGGACAGGGGGCGCGAGGGCACCTTC
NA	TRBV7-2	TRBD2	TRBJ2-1	CASRYSGTYNEQFF	TGTGCCAGCAGATATAGCGGGACCTACAATGAGCAGTTCTTC
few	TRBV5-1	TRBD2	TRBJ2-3	CASSSTSGPSDTQYF	TGCGCCAGCAGCTCAACTAGCGGCCCGTCGGATACGCAGTATTTT
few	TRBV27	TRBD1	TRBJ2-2	CASAQGTTPTGELFF	TGTGCCAGCGCACAGGGGACAACCCCCACCGGGGAGTTGTTTTTT
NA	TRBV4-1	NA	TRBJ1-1	CASSQDGGIGGTEAFF	TGCGCCAGCAGCCAAGATGGTGGGATAGGGGGCACTGAAGCTTTCTTT
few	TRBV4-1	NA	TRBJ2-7	CASSPMRQAYYEQYF	TGCGCCAGCAGCCCCATGAGACAGGCCTACTACGAGCAGTACTTC
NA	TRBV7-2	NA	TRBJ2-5	CASSPEAGQETQYF	TGTGCCAGCAGCCCTGAGGCAGGACAAGAGACCCAGTACTTC
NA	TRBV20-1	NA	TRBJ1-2	CSAGPTGYYGYTF	TGCAGTGCAGGGCCTACAGGGTACTATGGCTACACCTTC
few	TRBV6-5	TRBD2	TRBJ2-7	CASSPVSGGPYEQYF	TGTGCCAGCAGCCCCGTTAGCGGGGGACCCTACGAGCAGTACTTC
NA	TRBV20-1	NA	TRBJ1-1	CSAEARDHAFF	TGCAGTGCGGAAGCCAGGGACCACGCTTTCTTT
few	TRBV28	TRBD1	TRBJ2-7	CASSGDRGLDEQYF	TGTGCCAGCAGTGGGGACAGGGGGCTCGACGAGCAGTACTTC
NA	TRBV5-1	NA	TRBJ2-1	CASSLWGDLIDNEQFF	TGCGCCAGCAGCCTTTGGGGGGACTTAATAGACAATGAGCAGTTCTTC
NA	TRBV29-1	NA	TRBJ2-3	CSVPPGGTQYF	TGCAGCGTTCCCCCCGGTGGTACGCAGTATTTT
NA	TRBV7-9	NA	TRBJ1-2	CASSFQSGRGENYGYTF	TGTGCCAGCAGCTTTCAATCCGGCCGGGGCGAAAACTATGGCTACACCTTC
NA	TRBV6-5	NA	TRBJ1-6	CASSYSGHWNSPLHF	TGTGCCAGCAGTTACTCTGGTCATTGGAATTCACCCCTCCACTTT
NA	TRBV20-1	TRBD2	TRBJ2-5	CSARDAGWAGGETQYF	TGCAGTGCTAGAGATGCCGGTTGGGCGGGAGGAGAGACCCAGTACTTC
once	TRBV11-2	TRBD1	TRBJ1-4	CASSPTGAPPREKLFF	TGTGCCAGCAGCCCAACAGGGGCCCCACCGAGGGAAAAACTGTTTTTT
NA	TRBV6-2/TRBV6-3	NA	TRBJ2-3	CASARPGREFSTDTQYF	TGTGCCAGCGCCCGGCCGGGACGCGAGTTTAGCACAGATACGCAGTATTTT
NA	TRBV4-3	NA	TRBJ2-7	CASSHIRGRGGEQYF	TGCGCCAGCAGCCACATCAGGGGTAGGGGAGGCGAGCAGTACTTC
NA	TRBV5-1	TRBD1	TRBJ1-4	CASSLDRGMEKLFF	TGCGCCAGCAGCTTGGACAGGGGTATGGAAAAACTGTTTTTT
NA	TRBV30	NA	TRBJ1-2	CAWSVKGVHYGYTF	TGTGCCTGGAGTGTAAAAGGAGTCCACTATGGCTACACCTTC
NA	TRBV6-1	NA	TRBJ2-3	CASVRLAGDIGGTQYF	TGTGCCAGCGTGAGGCTGGCGGGGGACATTGGGGGGACGCAGTATTTT
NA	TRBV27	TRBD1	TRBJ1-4	CASRGLPGQINEKLFF	TGTGCCAGCAGGGGGCTACCGGGACAGATTAATGAAAAACTGTTTTTT
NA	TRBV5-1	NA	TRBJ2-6	CASNFEGAGANVLTF	TGCGCCAGCAATTTTGAGGGGGCTGGGGCCAACGTCCTGACTTTC
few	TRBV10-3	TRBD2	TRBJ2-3	CAISEPGLAGGPDTQYF	TGTGCCATCAGTGAGCCAGGACTAGCGGGAGGGCCAGATACGCAGTATTTT
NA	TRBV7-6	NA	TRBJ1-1	CASSLAVSADNTEAFF	TGTGCCAGCAGCTTAGCGGTTTCAGCCGATAACACTGAAGCTTTCTTT
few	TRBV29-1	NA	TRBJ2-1	CSVGGDTDYNEQFF	TGCAGCGTTGGGGGGGACACCGACTACAATGAGCAGTTCTTC
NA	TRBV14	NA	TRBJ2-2	CASSQLAQSGELFF	TGTGCCAGCAGCCAACTAGCGCAGTCCGGGGAGCTGTTTTTT
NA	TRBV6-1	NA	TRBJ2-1	CASSPFGGTKYNEQFF	TGTGCCAGCAGTCCTTTTGGCGGGACCAAATACAATGAGCAGTTCTTC